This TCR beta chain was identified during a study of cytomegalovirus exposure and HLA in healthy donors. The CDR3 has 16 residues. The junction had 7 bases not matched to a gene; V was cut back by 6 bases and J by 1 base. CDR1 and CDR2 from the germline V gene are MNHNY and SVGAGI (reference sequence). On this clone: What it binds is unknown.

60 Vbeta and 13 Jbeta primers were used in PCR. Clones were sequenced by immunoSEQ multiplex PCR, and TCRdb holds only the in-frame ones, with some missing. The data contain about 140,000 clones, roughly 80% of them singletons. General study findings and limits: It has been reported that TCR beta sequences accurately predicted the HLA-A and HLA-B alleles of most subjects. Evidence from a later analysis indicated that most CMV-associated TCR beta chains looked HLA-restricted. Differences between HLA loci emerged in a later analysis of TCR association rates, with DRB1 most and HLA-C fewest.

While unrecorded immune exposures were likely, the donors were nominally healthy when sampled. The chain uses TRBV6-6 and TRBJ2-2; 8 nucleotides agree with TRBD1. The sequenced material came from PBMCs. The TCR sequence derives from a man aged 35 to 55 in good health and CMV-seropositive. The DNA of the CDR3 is TGTGCCAGCAGCCCTCCGGGACAGGAGAACACCGGGGAGCTGTTTTTT. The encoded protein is CASSPPGQENTGELFF.